These T cell receptor beta chains were read from a single sample in a study of technical replicates of blood from a few donors. Generated by immunoSEQ multiplex PCR, the TCRdb table keeps only in-frame clones and is missing some. The table has tens of thousands of clones, just over 90% seen once. Source material: T cells isolated from PBMCs. The receptors originated from a human donor in good health. The CDR3 runs from the conserved cysteine through the conserved F or W. The D gene is left open where the match is weak. Some rows have no size entry. The others give once, few or many, or a class for an expanded clone.

TRBJ1-1 once TRBV19 TRBD1 TGTGCCAGTGAACTACAGGGGGCGGGAGACACTGAAGCTTTCTTT CASELQGAGDTEAFF
TRBJ1-1 NA TRBV7-3 NA TGTGCCAGCAGCCCTTTACAGGGAGTAAGGACTGAAGCTTTCTTT CASSPLQGVRTEAFF
TRBJ2-1 NA TRBV11-3 TRBD2 TGTGCCAGCGGCTTAGGGCTAGCGGGGGGGCTTAATGAGCAGTTCTTC CASGLGLAGGLNEQFF
TRBJ1-1 NA TRBV7-6 NA TGTGCCAGCAGCTTGGCCCCTACGACAGCCACTGAAGCTTTCTTT CASSLAPTTATEAFF
TRBJ1-2 NA TRBV30 NA TGTGCCTGGAGTGTACTCGGTCGTGGCTACACCTTC CAWSVLGRGYTF
TRBJ1-4 NA TRBV7-9 NA TGTGCCAGCAGCCCGGCCGGGGGGGAAAAACTGTTTTTT CASSPAGGEKLFF
TRBJ1-3 NA TRBV7-6 NA TGTGCCAGCAGCTTTGCCACAGGGTCCTCTGGAAACACCATATATTTT CASSFATGSSGNTIYF
TRBJ1-5 NA TRBV12-2 NA TGTGCAAGTCGCTTTCCGAAACCGACAGGGGGAAATAATCAGCCCCAGCATTTT CASRFPKPTGGNNQPQHF
TRBJ2-7 NA TRBV27 NA TGTGCCAGCAGCGTACTCGGGGACGAGCAGTACTTC CASSVLGDEQYF
TRBJ2-7 NA TRBV19 TRBD1 TGTGCCAGTAGTCCCCGCGCGGGACAGGATTCCTACGAGCAGTACTTC CASSPRAGQDSYEQYF
TRBJ1-1 NA TRBV2 NA TGTGCCAGCCGGTTCTCAGGCCCGAACACTGAAGCTTTCTTT CASRFSGPNTEAFF
TRBJ2-1 once TRBV11-3 TRBD2 TGTGCCAGCAGCCCACATGGGGCTAGCGGTCACAATGAGCAGTTCTTC CASSPHGASGHNEQFF
TRBJ2-7 NA TRBV27 TRBD1 TGTGCCAGCACCTTAATCCGGGACAGGGGGGCCTACGAGCAGTACTTC CASTLIRDRGAYEQYF
TRBJ1-4 once TRBV11-2 NA TGTGCCAGCAGCTTAGACGGTTGGGGGGGTTATGAAAAACTGTTTTTT CASSLDGWGGYEKLFF
TRBJ2-3 NA TRBV21-1 NA TGTGCCAGCAGCAAAGCCGAGGGACTAGCGGGAGCCGAAACTAGCACAGATACGCAGTATTTT CASSKAEGLAGAETSTDTQYF
TRBJ2-7 NA TRBV6-1 TRBD1 TGTGCCAGCAGAGCCGGGACAGCCTACGAGCAGTACTTC CASRAGTAYEQYF
TRBJ1-4 NA TRBV5-1 NA TGCGCCAGCAGCTTACAGGGTTATGCTAATGAAAAACTGTTTTTT CASSLQGYANEKLFF
TRBJ2-5 NA TRBV5-4 TRBD1 TGTGCCAGCAGCTTGCCAGGGGGCGGGGAGACCCAGTACTTC CASSLPGGGETQYF
TRBJ2-2 NA TRBV6-5 TRBD2 TGTGCCAGCAGTAACGGGGGGACCGGGGAGCTGTTTTTT CASSNGGTGELFF
TRBJ2-3 NA TRBV11-1 TRBD2 TGTGCCAGCATCCGGACTAGCGGGGGCACAGATACGCAGTATTTT CASIRTSGGTDTQYF
TRBJ2-2 NA TRBV5-4 TRBD1 TGTGCCAGCAGCTTCGCAGGGGGCACCGGGGAGCTGTTTTTT CASSFAGGTGELFF
TRBJ2-2 once TRBV7-2 NA TGTGCCAGCAGTACAAGGAGCGGGGAGCTGTTTTTT CASSTRSGELFF
TRBJ2-2 NA TRBV9 TRBD2 TGTGCCAGCAGCGTAGGACTAGCGGGGACGAACACCGGGGAGCTGTTTTTT CASSVGLAGTNTGELFF
TRBJ2-7 NA TRBV29-1 TRBD2 TGCAGCGTTGGGGTCGGGAGGTTGGACGAGCAGTACTTC CSVGVGRLDEQYF
TRBJ2-3 NA TRBV6-6 NA TGTGCCAGCAGTTCAAGCCTAATCACAGATACGCAGTATTTT CASSSSLITDTQYF
TRBJ1-2 NA TRBV5-1 NA TGCGCCAGCAGCTCCATGACAGACTATGGCTACACCTTC CASSSMTDYGYTF
TRBJ1-1 NA TRBV2 TRBD1 TGTGCCAGCAGCGACCCGACAGGGGTACCGAGCACTGAAGCTTTCTTT CASSDPTGVPSTEAFF
TRBJ2-7 NA TRBV14 TRBD2 TGTGCCAGCAGCCTTGGACTAGCGGGAGCCTACGAGCAGTACTTC CASSLGLAGAYEQYF
TRBJ2-5 NA TRBV7-2 NA TGTGCCAGCAGGAAACAGGGAGAGGATTGGGCCCAGTACTTC CASRKQGEDWAQYF
TRBJ1-1 NA TRBV5-1 NA TGCGCCAGCAGCTTCAGGTACGGCACTGAAGCTTTCTTT CASSFRYGTEAFF
TRBJ2-7 NA TRBV30 NA TGTGCCTGGAGTCAGACAGGAGCCTACGAGCAGTACTTC CAWSQTGAYEQYF
TRBJ2-1 NA TRBV27 NA TGTGCCAGCAGTTTCGACAGTAGCTCCTACAATGAGCAGTTCTTC CASSFDSSSYNEQFF
TRBJ1-4 NA TRBV18 NA TGTGCCAGCTCACCAACAGGGACAAATGAAAAACTGTTTTTT CASSPTGTNEKLFF
TRBJ1-6 NA TRBV30 NA TGTGCCTGGAGTGCCCAGATTAATTCACCCCTCCACTTT CAWSAQINSPLHF
TRBJ2-1 NA TRBV18 NA TGTGCCAGCTCACTAAGACAGGACGTGGATGAGCAGTTCTTC CASSLRQDVDEQFF
TRBJ2-5 NA TRBV29-1 TRBD2 TGCAGCGTTAAAGGAAGACTAGCAGTTGAGACCCAGTACTTC CSVKGRLAVETQYF
TRBJ1-1 NA TRBV6-1 NA TGTGCCACCCAGATGAACACTGAAGCTTTCTTT CATQMNTEAFF
TRBJ1-1 NA TRBV2 NA TGTGCCAGCAGGGCGGAGATGAACACTGAAGCTTTCTTT CASRAEMNTEAFF
TRBJ2-2 once TRBV4-1 NA TGCGCCAGCAAACGGCAGGGGGGCACCGGGGAGCTGTTTTTT CASKRQGGTGELFF
TRBJ1-5 NA TRBV27 NA TGTGCCAGCAGTTTATCTTACAGGGTCAATCAGCCCCAGCATTTT CASSLSYRVNQPQHF
TRBJ1-1 NA TRBV7-6 NA TGTGCCAGCAGCTTGAGGACAGAGAACACTGAAGCTTTCTTT CASSLRTENTEAFF
TRBJ1-1 NA TRBV28 NA TGTGCCAGCAGCCTCAGAGGGATGAGTACTGAAGCTTTCTTT CASSLRGMSTEAFF
TRBJ1-1 once TRBV10-3 NA TGTGCCATCAGTAGGGGGGGAGTTGAAGCTTTCTTT CAISRGGVEAFF
TRBJ2-5 NA TRBV6-5 TRBD2 TGTGCCAGCTCCAACGTGCTAGCGGGATTAGAGACCCAGTACTTC CASSNVLAGLETQYF
TRBJ1-1 NA TRBV14 NA TGTGCCAGCAGCCAAGACAGGAACACTGAAGCTTTCTTT CASSQDRNTEAFF
TRBJ1-2 NA TRBV28 NA TGTGCCAGCAGTCCGGACATGATCGTCTATGGCTACACCTTC CASSPDMIVYGYTF
TRBJ2-3 NA TRBV6-5 TRBD2 TGTGCCAGCAGTTACTTGGCGGGGGGGACAGATACGCAGTATTTT CASSYLAGGTDTQYF
TRBJ2-3 NA TRBV28 TRBD2 TGTGCCAGCAGTTTCCCATTAGCGGGAGGGCGTAGCACAGATACGCAGTATTTT CASSFPLAGGRSTDTQYF
TRBJ2-1 NA TRBV18 NA TGTGCCAGCTCACCCACTCGCTCCTACAATGAGCAGTTCTTC CASSPTRSYNEQFF
TRBJ1-4 NA TRBV5-1 NA TGCGCCAGCAGCCTCGGGTCCGTTAATGAAAAACTGTTTTTT CASSLGSVNEKLFF
TRBJ2-1 NA TRBV7-9 NA TGTGCCAGCAGCTTAAGTGGCCAGGGTTGGTTCTTC CASSLSGQGWFF
TRBJ1-2 once TRBV9 NA TGTGCCAGCAGCGCAAGGGATTCGGGAGAGGGCTACACCTTC CASSARDSGEGYTF
TRBJ1-1 NA TRBV19 NA TGTGCCAGTAGTTTAGGGACCGCGGGAGGGAACACTGAAGCTTTCTTT CASSLGTAGGNTEAFF
TRBJ1-4 NA TRBV5-1 TRBD1 TGCGCCAGCAGCTTGGAGACAGGGCTTAATGAAAAACTGTTTTTT CASSLETGLNEKLFF
TRBJ1-5 NA TRBV19 NA TGTGCCAGTAGTATCCAGGCCGATAGCAATCAGCCCCAGCATTTT CASSIQADSNQPQHF
TRBJ2-1 NA TRBV28 NA TGTGCCAGCAGAGACCCCTCGGGAGACAATGAGCAGTTCTTC CASRDPSGDNEQFF
TRBJ2-5 NA TRBV18 TRBD1 TGTGCCAGCTCACCACGGGGACAGGAAGAGACCCAGTACTTC CASSPRGQEETQYF
TRBJ2-7 NA TRBV6-6 TRBD1 TGTGCCAGCAGTACCGACAGGGCCTACGAGCAGTACTTC CASSTDRAYEQYF
TRBJ2-2 once TRBV7-6 TRBD2 TGTGCCAGCAGCAAACTAGCGGAAACGAACACCGGGGAGCTGTTTTTT CASSKLAETNTGELFF